These T cell receptor beta chains were read from a single sample in a study of blood T cells in healthy people across ages. A single record per CDR3 protein comes from TCRdb applying MiXCR to the 5' RACE reads. The sample shows more than 550,000 distinct CDR3 sequences, about a fifth of them seen only once. The source material was blood. The source of these receptors is a man between 65 and 85 years old in good health. Each CDR3 is given with its conserved first and last residue. D genes are given only for firm matches. The size field is filled for only some rows; it gives once, few, many or a size class.

cdr3_length	clone_size	v_call	d_call	j_call	cdr3_aa	cdr3_nt
15	.	TRBV6-1	TRBD1	TRBJ2-4	CVISGTGGAKNIQYF	TGTGTCATCTCCGGGACAGGGGGTGCCAAAAACATTCAGTACTTC
10	.	TRBV20-1	.	TRBJ2-7	CSAYRAEQYF	TGCAGTGCATACAGGGCCGAGCAGTACTTC
10	.	TRBV10-1	.	TRBJ2-3	CASSPDTQYF	TGCGCCAGCAGTCCTGATACGCAGTATTTT
17	.	TRBV20-1	.	TRBJ2-5	CSASPLLGQEASETQYF	TGCAGTGCTAGTCCCCTCCTCGGCCAAGAAGCGTCAGAGACCCAGTACTTC
14	few	TRBV20-1	TRBD1	TRBJ2-5	CGATTSRGQGTQYF	TGCGGTGCTACTACCAGTCGCGGACAGGGGACCCAGTACTTC
13	.	TRBV6-6	.	TRBJ2-5	CASRDTARETQYF	TGTGCCAGCAGGGACACGGCAAGGGAGACCCAGTACTTC
16	few	TRBV7-2	TRBD2	TRBJ2-3	CASSGPGLAGADTQYF	TGTGCCAGCAGCGGACCGGGACTAGCGGGAGCAGATACGCAGTATTTT
16	few	TRBV2	TRBD2	TRBJ2-2	CASSNGGTILDGELFF	TGTGCCAGCTCTAATGGCGGGACTATCCTGGACGGGGAGCTGTTTTTT
17	.	TRBV4-3	.	TRBJ1-5	CASSQGLALYSNQPQHF	TGCGCCAGCAGCCAAGGGTTGGCACTATATAGCAATCAGCCCCAGCATTTT
18	.	TRBV20-1	TRBD1	TRBJ2-1	CSARSRDRVIMPGKEQFF	TGCAGTGCTAGAAGTCGGGACAGGGTTATTATGCCAGGTAAAGAGCAGTTCTTC
15	few	TRBV20-1	TRBD2	TRBJ2-3	CSAPRAGEGTDTQYF	TGCAGTGCTCCCCGAGCGGGAGAGGGCACAGATACGCAGTATTTT
12	few	TRBV6-4	.	TRBJ2-3	CASGQSGDTQYF	TGTGCCAGCGGCCAGTCGGGAGATACGCAGTATTTT
14	many	TRBV7-9	.	TRBJ2-7	CASSSSTGLYEQYF	TGTGCCAGCAGCTCCTCTACAGGGCTGTACGAGCAGTACTTC
16	few	TRBV12-3/TRBV12-4	TRBD2	TRBJ2-2	CASTPTSGGNTGELFF	TGTGCCAGCACTCCGACTAGCGGGGGGAACACCGGGGAGCTGTTTTTT
17	few	TRBV28	TRBD1	TRBJ2-3	CASSPTGGKPSTDTQYF	TGTGCCAGCAGTCCAACAGGGGGGAAGCCTAGCACAGATACGCAGTATTTT
13	.	TRBV6-2/TRBV6-3	.	TRBJ1-2	CASSSIRTVGYTF	TGTGCCAGCAGTTCTATCCGGACGGTAGGCTACACCTTC
14	few	TRBV27	.	TRBJ1-2	CATSPKAGDRSYTF	TGTGCCACTAGCCCTAAGGCAGGTGATAGGAGCTACACCTTC
14	few	TRBV5-1	.	TRBJ2-3	CASSLVPRTDTQYF	TGCGCCAGCAGCTTGGTCCCACGCACAGATACGCAGTATTTT
18	.	TRBV11-2	TRBD2	TRBJ2-3	CASSMGLAGGALTDTQYF	TGTGCCAGCAGCATGGGACTAGCGGGAGGGGCTCTCACAGATACGCAGTATTTT
16	.	TRBV4-2	.	TRBJ1-4	CASSQPTGGTNEKLFF	TGTGCCAGCAGCCAGCCAACGGGGGGAACTAATGAAAAACTGTTTTTT
12	.	TRBV3-1	.	TRBJ2-5	CASLSSGETQYF	TGTGCCAGCCTTAGTAGTGGAGAGACCCAGTACTTC
14	many	TRBV4-2	.	TRBJ2-5	CASSQDFGVETQYF	TGTGCCAGCAGCCAAGATTTCGGGGTAGAGACCCAGTACTTC
17	few	TRBV4-1	.	TRBJ1-1	CASSQDRGDSMNTEAFF	TGCGCCAGCAGCCAAGATCGGGGAGATAGCATGAACACTGAAGCTTTCTTT
15	.	TRBV5-5	.	TRBJ1-1	CASSGTGRGNTEAFF	TGTGCCAGCAGCGGAACAGGGAGGGGGAACACTGAAGCTTTCTTT
15	few	TRBV6-2/TRBV6-3	.	TRBJ2-4	CASTQPGLAKNIQYF	TGTGCCAGCACCCAACCGGGATTAGCCAAAAACATTCAGTACTTC
13	.	TRBV5-5	TRBD1	TRBJ1-2	CASSASTGEGYTF	TGTGCCAGCAGCGCTTCGACAGGGGAAGGCTACACCTTC
14	few	TRBV24-1	.	TRBJ2-5	CATNGGPYSETQYF	TGTGCCACCAACGGCGGGCCTTATTCGGAGACCCAGTACTTC
12	.	TRBV5-1	.	TRBJ2-7	CASSMDLDEQYF	TGCGCCAGCAGCATGGACCTAGACGAGCAGTACTTC
13	.	TRBV10-3	.	TRBJ1-4	CAIQAGSNEKLFF	TGTGCCATCCAAGCAGGCAGTAATGAAAAACTGTTTTTT
15	.	TRBV18	TRBD2	TRBJ2-1	CASSPPRGRAFEQFF	TGTGCCAGCTCACCACCACGCGGGAGGGCTTTTGAGCAGTTCTTC